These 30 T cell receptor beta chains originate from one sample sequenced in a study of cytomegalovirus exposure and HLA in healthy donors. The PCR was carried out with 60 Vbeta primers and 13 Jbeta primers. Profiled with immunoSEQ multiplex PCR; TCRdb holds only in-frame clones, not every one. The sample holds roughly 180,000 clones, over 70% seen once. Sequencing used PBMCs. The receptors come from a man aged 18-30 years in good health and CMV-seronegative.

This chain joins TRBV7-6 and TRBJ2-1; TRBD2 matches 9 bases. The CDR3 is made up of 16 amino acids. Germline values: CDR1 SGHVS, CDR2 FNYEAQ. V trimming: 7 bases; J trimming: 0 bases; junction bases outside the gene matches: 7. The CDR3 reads CASTGLAGPSYNEQFF. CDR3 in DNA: TGTGCCAGCACGGGGCTAGCGGGGCCCTCCTACAATGAGCAGTTCTTC. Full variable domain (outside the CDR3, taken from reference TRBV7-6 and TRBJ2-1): GAGVSQSPRYKVTKRGQDVALRCDPISGHVSLYWYRQALGQGPEFLTYFNYEAQQDKSGLPNDRFSAERPEGSISTLTIQRTEQRDSAMYRCASTGLAGPSYNEQFFGPGTRLTVL.

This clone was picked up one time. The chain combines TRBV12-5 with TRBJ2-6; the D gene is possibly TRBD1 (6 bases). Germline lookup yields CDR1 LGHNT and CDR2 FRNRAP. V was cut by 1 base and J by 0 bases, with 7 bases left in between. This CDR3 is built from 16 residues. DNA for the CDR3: TGTGCTAGTGGTTTGGCGACAGGCTCTGGGGCCAACGTCCTGACTTTC. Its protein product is CASGLATGSGANVLTF. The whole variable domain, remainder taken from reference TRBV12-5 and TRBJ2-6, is DARVTQTPRHKVTEMGQEVTMRCQPILGHNTVFWYRQTMMQGLELLAYFRNRAPLDDSGMPKDRFSAEMPDATLATLKIQPSEPRDSAVYFCASGLATGSGANVLTFGAGSRLTVL.

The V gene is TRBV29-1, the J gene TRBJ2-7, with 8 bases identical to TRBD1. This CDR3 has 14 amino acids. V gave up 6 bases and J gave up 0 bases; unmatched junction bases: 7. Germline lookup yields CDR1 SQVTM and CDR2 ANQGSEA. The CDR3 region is CSVGGQDASYEQYF. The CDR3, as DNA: TGCAGCGTGGGGGGACAGGATGCCTCCTACGAGCAGTACTTC.

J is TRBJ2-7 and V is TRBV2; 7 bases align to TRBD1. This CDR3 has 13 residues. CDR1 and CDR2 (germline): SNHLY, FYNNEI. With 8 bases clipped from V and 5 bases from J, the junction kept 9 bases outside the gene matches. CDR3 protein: CASELQGFNEQYF. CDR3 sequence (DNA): TGTGCCAGCGAACTACAGGGGTTCAACGAGCAGTACTTC.

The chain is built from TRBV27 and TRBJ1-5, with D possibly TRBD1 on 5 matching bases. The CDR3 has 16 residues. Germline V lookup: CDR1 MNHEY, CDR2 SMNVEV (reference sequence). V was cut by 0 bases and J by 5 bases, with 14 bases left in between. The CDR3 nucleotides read TGTGCCAGCAGTTTATCCCAGGGAGGCAAGGATCAGCCCCAGCATTTT. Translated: CASSLSQGGKDQPQHF.

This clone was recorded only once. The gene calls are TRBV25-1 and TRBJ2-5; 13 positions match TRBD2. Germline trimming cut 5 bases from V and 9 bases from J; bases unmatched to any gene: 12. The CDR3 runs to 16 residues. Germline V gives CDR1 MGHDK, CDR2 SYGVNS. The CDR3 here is CASSNSGTSGMGPQYF. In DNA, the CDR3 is TGTGCCAGCAGTAACTCCGGGACTAGCGGGATGGGGCCCCAGTACTTC. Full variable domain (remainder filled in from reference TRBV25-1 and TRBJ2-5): EADIYQTPRYLVIGTGKKITLECSQTMGHDKMYWYQQDPGMELHLIHYSYGVNSTEKGDLSSESTVSRIRTEHFPLTLESARPSHTSQYLCASSNSGTSGMGPQYFGPGTRLLVL.

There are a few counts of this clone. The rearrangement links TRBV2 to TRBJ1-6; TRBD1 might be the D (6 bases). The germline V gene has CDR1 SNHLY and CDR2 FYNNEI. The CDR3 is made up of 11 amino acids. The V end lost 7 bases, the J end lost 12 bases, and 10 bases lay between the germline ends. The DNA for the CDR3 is TGTGCCAGCACCGTGACAGGACCCCTCCACTTT. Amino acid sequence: CASTVTGPLHF. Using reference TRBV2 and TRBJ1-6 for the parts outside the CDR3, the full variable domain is EPEVTQTPSHQVTQMGQEVILRCVPISNHLYFYWYRQILGQKVEFLVSFYNNEISEKSEIFDDQFSVERPDGSNFTLKIRSTKLEDSAMYFCASTVTGPLHFGNGTRLTVT.

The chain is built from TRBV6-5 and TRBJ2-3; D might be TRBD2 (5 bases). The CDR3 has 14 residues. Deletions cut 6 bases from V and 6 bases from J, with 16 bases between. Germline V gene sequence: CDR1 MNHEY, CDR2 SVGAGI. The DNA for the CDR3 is TGTGCCAGCAGCACCGGGAATGGGCCGGATACGCAGTATTTT. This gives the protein CASSTGNGPDTQYF.

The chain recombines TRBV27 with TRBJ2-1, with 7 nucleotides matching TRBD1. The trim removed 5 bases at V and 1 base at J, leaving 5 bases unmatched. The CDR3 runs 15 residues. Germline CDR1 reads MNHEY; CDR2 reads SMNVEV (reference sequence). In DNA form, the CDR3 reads TGTGCCAGCAGTGCCCAGACAGGGTCCTACAATGAGCAGTTCTTC. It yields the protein CASSAQTGSYNEQFF.

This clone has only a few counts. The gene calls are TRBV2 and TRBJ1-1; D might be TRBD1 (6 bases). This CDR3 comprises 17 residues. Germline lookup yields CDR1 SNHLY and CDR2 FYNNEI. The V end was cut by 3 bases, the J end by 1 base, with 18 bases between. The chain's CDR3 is CASSDMGRGHQNTEAFF. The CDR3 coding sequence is TGTGCCAGCAGTGATATGGGGAGGGGACACCAGAACACTGAAGCTTTCTTT.

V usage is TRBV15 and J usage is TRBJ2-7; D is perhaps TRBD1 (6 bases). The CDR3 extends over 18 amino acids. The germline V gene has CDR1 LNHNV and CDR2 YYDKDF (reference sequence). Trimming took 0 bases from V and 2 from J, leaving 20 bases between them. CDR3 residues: CATSREIWDNPTPYEQYF. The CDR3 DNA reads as TGTGCCACCAGCAGAGAAATCTGGGACAACCCGACCCCCTACGAGCAGTACTTC.

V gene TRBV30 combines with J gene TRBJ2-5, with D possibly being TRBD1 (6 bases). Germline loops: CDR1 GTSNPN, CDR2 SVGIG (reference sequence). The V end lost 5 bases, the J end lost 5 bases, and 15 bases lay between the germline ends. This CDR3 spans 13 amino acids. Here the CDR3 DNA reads TGTGCCTGGGGTGGGCACCAGGGGGAGACCCAGTACTTC. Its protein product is CAWGGHQGETQYF.

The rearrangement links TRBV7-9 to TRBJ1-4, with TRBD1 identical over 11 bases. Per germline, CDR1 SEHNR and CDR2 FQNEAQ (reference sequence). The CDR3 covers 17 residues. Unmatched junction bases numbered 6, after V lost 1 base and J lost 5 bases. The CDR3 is CASSLGTGGGNNEKLFF. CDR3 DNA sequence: TGTGCCAGCAGCTTAGGGACAGGGGGCGGAAACAATGAAAAACTGTTTTTT.

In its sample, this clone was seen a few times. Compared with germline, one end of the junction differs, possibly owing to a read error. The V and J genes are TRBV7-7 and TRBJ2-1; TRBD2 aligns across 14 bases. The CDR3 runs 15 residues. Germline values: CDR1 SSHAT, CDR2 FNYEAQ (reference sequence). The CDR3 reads CASSLGTSGGNEQFF. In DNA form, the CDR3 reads TGTGCTAGCAGCTTAGGGACTAGCGGGGGTAATGAGCAGTTCTTC.

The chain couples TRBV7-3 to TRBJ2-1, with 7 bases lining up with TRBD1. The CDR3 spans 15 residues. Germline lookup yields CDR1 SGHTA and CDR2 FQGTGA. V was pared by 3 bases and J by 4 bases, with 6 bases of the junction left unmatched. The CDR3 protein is CASSFIGTEYNEQFF. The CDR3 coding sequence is TGTGCCAGCAGCTTTATCGGGACAGAGTACAATGAGCAGTTCTTC.

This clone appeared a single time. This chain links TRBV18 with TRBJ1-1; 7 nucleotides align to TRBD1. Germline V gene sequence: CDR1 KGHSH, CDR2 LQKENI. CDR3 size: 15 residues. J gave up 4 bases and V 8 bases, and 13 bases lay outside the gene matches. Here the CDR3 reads CASRRDSLLITEAFF. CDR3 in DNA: TGTGCCAGCCGCCGGGACAGCCTCTTGATCACTGAAGCTTTCTTT.

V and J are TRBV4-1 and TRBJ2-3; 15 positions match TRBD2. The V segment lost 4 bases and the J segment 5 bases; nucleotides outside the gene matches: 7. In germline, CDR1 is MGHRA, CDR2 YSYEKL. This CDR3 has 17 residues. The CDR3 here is CASSPRTSGGALDTQYF. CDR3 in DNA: TGCGCCAGCAGCCCCCGGACTAGCGGGGGGGCGTTAGATACGCAGTATTTT.

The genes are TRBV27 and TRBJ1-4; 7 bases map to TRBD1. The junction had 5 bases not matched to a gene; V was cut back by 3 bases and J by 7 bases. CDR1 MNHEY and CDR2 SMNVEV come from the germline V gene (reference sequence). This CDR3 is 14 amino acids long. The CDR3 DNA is TGTGCCAGCAGTTTTGCCGGGACAGCTGAAAAACTGTTTTTT. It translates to CASSFAGTAEKLFF.

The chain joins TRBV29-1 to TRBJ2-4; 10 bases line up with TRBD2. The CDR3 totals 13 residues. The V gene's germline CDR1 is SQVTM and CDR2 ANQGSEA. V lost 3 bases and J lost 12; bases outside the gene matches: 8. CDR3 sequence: CSVDWGSGGSQYF. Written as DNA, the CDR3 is TGCAGCGTTGATTGGGGTAGCGGGGGGTCTCAGTACTTC.

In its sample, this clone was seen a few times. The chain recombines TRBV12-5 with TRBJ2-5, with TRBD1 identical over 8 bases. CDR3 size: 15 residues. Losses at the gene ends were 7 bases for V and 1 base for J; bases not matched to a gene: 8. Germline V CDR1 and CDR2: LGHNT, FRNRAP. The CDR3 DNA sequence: TGTGCTAGTGCCTCGGACAGGGACGGCCAAGAGACCCAGTACTTC. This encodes CASASDRDGQETQYF.

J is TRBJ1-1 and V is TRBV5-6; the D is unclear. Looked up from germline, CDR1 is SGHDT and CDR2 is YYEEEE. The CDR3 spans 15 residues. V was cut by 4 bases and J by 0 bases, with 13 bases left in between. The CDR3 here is CASSPLARLNTEAFF. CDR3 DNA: TGTGCCAGCAGCCCCTTGGCCAGGTTGAACACTGAAGCTTTCTTT.

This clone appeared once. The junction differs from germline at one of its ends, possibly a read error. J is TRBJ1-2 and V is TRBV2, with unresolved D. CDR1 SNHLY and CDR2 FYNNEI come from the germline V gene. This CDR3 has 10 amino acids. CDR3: CASAKTSPSF. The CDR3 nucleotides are TGTGCCAGCGCGAAAACGTCCCCAAGCTTC.

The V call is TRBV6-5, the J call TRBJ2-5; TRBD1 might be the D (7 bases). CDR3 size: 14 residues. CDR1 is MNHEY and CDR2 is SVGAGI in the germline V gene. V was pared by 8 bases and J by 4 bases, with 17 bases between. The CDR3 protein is CASFPTGRRETQYF. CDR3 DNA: TGTGCCAGCTTCCCGACAGGGAGGAGAGAGACCCAGTACTTC.

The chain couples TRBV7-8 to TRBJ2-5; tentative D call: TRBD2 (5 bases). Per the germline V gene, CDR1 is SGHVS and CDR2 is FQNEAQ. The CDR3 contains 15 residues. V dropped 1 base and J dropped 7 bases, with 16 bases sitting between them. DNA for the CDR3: TGTGCCAGCAGCTTAGTACCCAGTTCCGGGGTGACCCAGTACTTC. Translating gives CASSLVPSSGVTQYF.

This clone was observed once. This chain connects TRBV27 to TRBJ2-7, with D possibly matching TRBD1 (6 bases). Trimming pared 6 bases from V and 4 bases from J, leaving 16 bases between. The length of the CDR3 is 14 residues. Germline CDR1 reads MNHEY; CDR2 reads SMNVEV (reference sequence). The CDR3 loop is CASRRMTGAYEQYF. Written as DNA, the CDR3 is TGTGCCAGCAGACGGATGACAGGAGCATACGAGCAGTACTTC.

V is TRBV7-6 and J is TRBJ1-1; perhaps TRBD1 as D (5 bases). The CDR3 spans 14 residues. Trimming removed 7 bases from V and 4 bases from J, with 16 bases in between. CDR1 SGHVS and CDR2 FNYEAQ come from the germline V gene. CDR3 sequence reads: CASTPMGGSTEAFF. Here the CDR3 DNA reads TGTGCCAGCACTCCAATGGGGGGAAGCACTGAAGCTTTCTTT.

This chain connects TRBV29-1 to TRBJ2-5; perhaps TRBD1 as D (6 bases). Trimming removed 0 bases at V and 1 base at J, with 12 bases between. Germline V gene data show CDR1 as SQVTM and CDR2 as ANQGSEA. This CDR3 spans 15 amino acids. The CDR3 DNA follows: TGCAGCGTTGAAGATGCACAGGGCCTCCAAGAGACCCAGTACTTC. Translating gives CSVEDAQGLQETQYF.

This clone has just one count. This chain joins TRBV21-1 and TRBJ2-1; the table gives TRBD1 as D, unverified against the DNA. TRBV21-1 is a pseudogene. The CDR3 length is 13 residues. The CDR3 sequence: CASVDQGWDEQFF. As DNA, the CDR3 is TGTGCCAGCGTGGATCAGGGGTGGGATGAGCAGTTCTTC.

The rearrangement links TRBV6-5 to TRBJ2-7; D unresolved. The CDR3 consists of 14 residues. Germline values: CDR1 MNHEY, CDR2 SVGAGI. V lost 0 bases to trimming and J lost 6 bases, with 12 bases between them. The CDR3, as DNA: TGTGCCAGCAGTTACTCGAAGCCGGGTGGCGAGCAGTACTTC. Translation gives CASSYSKPGGEQYF.

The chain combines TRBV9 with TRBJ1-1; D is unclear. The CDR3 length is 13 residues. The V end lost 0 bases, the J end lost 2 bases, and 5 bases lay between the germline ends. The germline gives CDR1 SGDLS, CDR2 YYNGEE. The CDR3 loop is CASSVERNTEAFF. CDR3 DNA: TGTGCCAGCAGCGTAGAGAGAAACACTGAAGCTTTCTTT.